These 21 T cell receptor beta chains were sequenced from one sample in a study of OX40 agonist ivuxolimab in advanced cancers. Libraries were built with the immunoSEQ multiplex PCR assay. TCRdb's version of the immuneACCESS table is confined to in-frame rearrangements and falls short of the full clone set. An unresolved V gene accounts for under half of the shortfall where checked; the remainder is of unknown origin. The sample data list around 68,000 clones, and around nine tenths of these were observed just once. 2% to 2.5% of the sample lies in the top ten. The sample here was CD4+ or CD8+ T cells sorted from blood, taken in a trial of the OX40 agonist ivuxolimab. These receptors all come from an adult with an advanced solid tumor such as melanoma, head and neck, liver or kidney cancer.

The rearrangement joins TRBV7-9 to TRBJ2-7; D possibly corresponds to TRBD2 (6 bases). V was clipped by 5 bases and J by 5 bases, with 19 bases between them. The germline CDR1 and CDR2 sequences are SEHNR and FQNEAQ (reference sequence). The CDR3 runs 15 residues. Written as DNA, the CDR3 is TGTGCCAGCAGCCAAAGACCGCTAGCGCAAAACGAGCAGTACTTC. Translated, it gives CASSQRPLAQNEQYF.

This chain uses TRBV29-1 with TRBJ2-3; D is perhaps TRBD2 (6 bases). The CDR3 has 12 residues. The V end lost 8 bases, the J end lost 8 bases, and 17 bases lay between the germline ends. Germline V CDR1 and CDR2: SQVTM, ANQGSEA. CDR3 sequence (DNA): TGCAGCTCGGGACGACGGGAGACTACGCAGTATTTT. Encoded protein: CSSGRRETTQYF.

DNA of the CDR3: TGTGCCAGCAGCTTCGGGCCAAGGGGTCCTGGGGCCAACGTCCTGACTTTC. This encodes CASSFGPRGPGANVLTF. V and J are TRBV5-5 and TRBJ2-6; a weak D match, TRBD1 (5 bases). The CDR3 runs 17 residues. Germline V gives CDR1 SGHKS, CDR2 YYEKEE (reference sequence). The V end lost 2 bases, the J end lost 2 bases, and 14 bases lay between the germline ends.

The chain is built from TRBV7-9 and TRBJ2-2, with no clear D. There are 14 residues in the CDR3. With 3 bases removed from V and 2 bases from J, the gap between germline ends came to 7 bases. Germline CDR1 SEHNR, CDR2 FQNEAQ (reference sequence). Written as DNA, the CDR3 is TGTGCCAGCAGCTTCCAGATTAACACCGGGGAGCTGTTTTTT. It translates to CASSFQINTGELFF. Full variable domain (missing parts from reference TRBV7-9 and TRBJ2-2): DTGVSQNPRHKITKRGQNVTFRCDPISEHNRLYWYRQTLGQGPEFLTYFQNEAQLEKSRLLSDRFSAERPKGSFSTLEIQRTEQGDSAMYLCASSFQINTGELFFGEGSRLTVL.

The chain uses TRBV28 and TRBJ1-2; D is possibly TRBD1 (5 bases). The CDR3 length is 14 residues. Trimming cost V 4 bases and J 0 bases, with 9 bases left between them. Germline V CDR1 and CDR2: MDHEN, SYDVKM. CDR3 amino acids: CASSSGGTNYGYTF. The CDR3 DNA reads TGTGCCAGCAGTTCCGGGGGGACTAACTATGGCTACACCTTC.

V and J are TRBV7-2 and TRBJ1-4; 8 nucleotides match TRBD1. Trimming at V came to 5 bases and at J to 2 bases, leaving 10 bases not matched to a gene. The CDR3 totals 17 residues. CDR1 SGHTA and CDR2 FQGNSA come from the germline V gene. CDR3 sequence (DNA): TGTGCCAGCAGCCGGAGACAGGGGTCCCGGACTAATGAAAAACTGTTTTTT. This codes for CASSRRQGSRTNEKLFF.

The chain links TRBV20-1 to TRBJ1-2; D not certain. Germline CDR1 and CDR2: DFQATT and SNEGSKA (reference sequence). The CDR3 spans 11 residues. Trimming pared 3 bases from V and 7 bases from J, leaving 9 bases between. CDR3 bases: TGCAGTGCTAGCCTGCTGTCTGGCTACACCTTC. The encoded protein is CSASLLSGYTF.

J is TRBJ2-6 and V is TRBV19, with D perhaps being TRBD1 or TRBD2 (5 bases each). Trimming left V 0 bases short and J 2 bases short, with 11 bases between. The CDR3 consists of 17 residues. Germline V lookup: CDR1 LNHDA, CDR2 SQIVND (reference sequence). CDR3 sequence: CASSIDLGETGANVLTF. The CDR3 bases are TGTGCCAGTAGTATAGACCTAGGGGAGACTGGGGCCAACGTCCTGACTTTC.

The chain recombines TRBV11-2 with TRBJ2-6, with unresolved D. With 1 base removed from V and 0 bases from J, the gap between germline ends came to 10 bases. Germline loops: CDR1 SGHAT, CDR2 FQNNGV. This CDR3 comprises 17 residues. Here the CDR3 reads CASSLVKGHSGANVLTF. The CDR3, as DNA: TGTGCCAGCAGCTTAGTTAAGGGCCACTCTGGGGCCAACGTCCTGACTTTC.

V usage is TRBV7-6 and J usage is TRBJ2-7; D is possibly TRBD1 (5 bases). Germline CDR1 and CDR2: SGHVS and FNYEAQ. The CDR3 has 13 residues. Between the trimmed V and J ends, which lost 5 bases and 1 base, there was a span of 9 bases. The CDR3 DNA follows: TGTGCCAGCAGCCCCCGGACATCCTACGAGCAGTACTTC. Translating gives CASSPRTSYEQYF.

The genes are TRBV11-3 and TRBJ2-7; D possibly corresponds to TRBD2 (6 bases). The germline CDR1 and CDR2 sequences are SGHNT and YENEEA. The V gene lost 1 base and the J gene lost 7 bases, with 11 bases spanning the gap. The CDR3 has 13 amino acids. The CDR3 loop is CASSLAGGREQYF. In DNA, the CDR3 is TGTGCCAGCAGCTTAGCTGGGGGGAGGGAGCAGTACTTC.

This clone was recorded only once. The rearrangement links TRBV21-1 to TRBJ1-1. TRBV21-1 is deemed a pseudogene. The CDR3 is 16 residues long. The CDR3 protein is CASSKVGVRKASEAFF. For the CDR3, the DNA is TGTGCCAGCAGCAAAGTGGGGGTTAGGAAAGCCTCTGAAGCTTTCTTT.

A single count supports this clone. The gene calls are TRBV7-2 and TRBJ2-2, with TRBD1 identical over 8 bases. The CDR3 is 16 amino acids. Trimming cost V 8 bases and J 4 bases; bases outside gene matches: 12. Germline CDR1 and CDR2: SGHTA and FQGNSA. The CDR3 nucleotides read TGTGCCAGCCAAGGGGACAGGCTGCTATTCACCGGGGAGCTGTTTTTT. It encodes CASQGDRLLFTGELFF.

J is TRBJ2-1 and V is TRBV15; D unresolved. Between the trimmed V and J ends, which lost 0 bases and 3 bases, there was a span of 12 bases. The CDR3 covers 16 residues. Germline CDR1 and CDR2: LNHNV and YYDKDF (reference sequence). The CDR3: CATSREGTFFYNEQFF. For the CDR3, the DNA is TGTGCCACCAGCAGAGAGGGCACCTTCTTCTACAATGAGCAGTTCTTC.

The chain employs TRBV15 and TRBJ2-1; no clear D gene. V was trimmed by 0 bases and J by 7 bases, leaving 4 bases between them. The CDR3 spans 12 residues. Germline-derived CDR1 and CDR2 are LNHNV and YYDKDF (reference sequence). The chain's CDR3 is CATSRDQNEQFF. The DNA of the CDR3 is TGTGCCACCAGCAGAGACCAAAATGAGCAGTTCTTC. Filled out from reference TRBV15 and TRBJ2-1, the complete variable domain reads DAMVIQNPRYQVTQFGKPVTLSCSQTLNHNVMYWYQQKSSQAPKLLFHYYDKDFNNEADTPDNFQSRRPNTSFCFLDIRSPGLGDTAMYLCATSRDQNEQFFGPGTRLTVL.

The V and J genes are TRBV7-9 and TRBJ2-5; 8 bases match TRBD1. CDR1 and CDR2 from the germline V gene are SEHNR and FQNEAQ (reference sequence). CDR3 length: 15 amino acids. The trim removed 3 bases at V and 5 bases at J, leaving 8 bases unmatched. The CDR3 coding sequence is TGTGCCAGCAGCTTGCCAGGGGGCTTCGAGGAGACCCAGTACTTC. It specifies CASSLPGGFEETQYF.

The CDR3 bases are TGTGCCAGCAGTTTATCGATGCGTCTAGCGGGGGTAAGCTCCTACAATGAGCAGTTCTTC. Translating it yields CASSLSMRLAGVSSYNEQFF. The V and J genes are TRBV27 and TRBJ2-1, with 10 bases aligning to TRBD2. Germline lookup yields CDR1 MNHEY and CDR2 SMNVEV (reference sequence). With V trimmed by 0 bases and J by 0 bases, 11 bases remained unmatched. CDR3 length: 20 amino acids.

The chain recombines TRBV5-5 with TRBJ1-3; TRBD1 matches 7 bases. In germline, CDR1 is SGHKS, CDR2 YYEKEE (reference sequence). V trimming: 5 bases; J trimming: 5 bases; junction bases outside the gene matches: 16. The CDR3 runs to 17 residues. CDR3 residues: CASSFYATGRIRNTIYF. As DNA, the CDR3 is TGTGCCAGCAGTTTTTACGCGACAGGGAGAATAAGAAACACCATATATTTT.

The rearrangement links TRBV6-6 to TRBJ2-1; D not resolved. V was shortened by 10 bases and J by 2 bases, with 6 bases between the two germline ends. CDR1 and CDR2 from the germline V gene are MNHNY and SVGAGI (reference sequence). The CDR3 runs 11 residues. CDR3: CATGPYNEQFF. CDR3 sequence (DNA): TGTGCCACCGGACCCTACAATGAGCAGTTCTTC.

The chain recombines TRBV4-3 with TRBJ1-5; 7 positions match TRBD1. Germline V gene data show CDR1 as LGHNA and CDR2 as YSLEER. V dropped 0 bases and J dropped 5; count of bases not matched to a gene: 7. The length of the CDR3 is 16 residues. CDR3 sequence (DNA): TGCGCCAGCAGCCAAGAGTTAGGGGGCGAGGATCAGCCCCAGCATTTT. Its protein is CASSQELGGEDQPQHF.

The chain links TRBV10-3 to TRBJ1-2; 8 positions match TRBD1. This CDR3 region has 13 residues. Germline trimming cut 7 bases from V and 8 bases from J; bases unmatched to any gene: 9. Germline lookup yields CDR1 ENHRY and CDR2 SYGVKD. In nucleotides, the CDR3 is TGTGCCATCACCCGGGACAGGCCGGGGGGCTACACCTTC. Amino acid sequence: CAITRDRPGGYTF.